This T cell receptor (beta chain) is drawn from a study of CD8 T cells in ankylosing spondylitis. Of note for this clonotype: The antigen remains unidentified.

Using its own MiXCR run on the 5' RACE reads, TCRdb lists one record per CDR3 protein. The data contain about 360,000 distinct CDR3 sequences, roughly 14% of them singletons. This CDR3 has 16 amino acids. The V and J ends lost 2 bases and 1 base respectively, with 11 bases between them. Germline V gene sequence: CDR1 KGHSH, CDR2 LQKENI. Study results and limitations: About 8 highly homologous variants made up a TCR beta motif, and this motif appeared characteristic of ankylosing spondylitis blood. Researchers reportedly found disease-linked clones significantly enriched in matched ankylosing spondylitis synovial fluid.

The sequencing sample was made of blood, either unsorted or a sorted T cell fraction (not recorded which). This receptor was obtained from a male donor with ankylosing spondylitis or in good health (not recorded which). The gene calls are TRBV18 and TRBJ2-2, with D possibly matching TRBD2 (6 bases). CDR3 sequence: CASSPLQAGNTGELFF. CDR3 DNA: TGTGCCAGCTCACCATTACAAGCGGGGAACACCGGGGAGCTGTTTTTT.